These 26 T cell receptor beta chains share one sample of origin, sequenced in a study of long-term antiretroviral therapy in people with HIV. With survey level as its setting, the immunoSEQ assay was v3.0. Method: immunoSEQ multiplex PCR; TCRdb's copy keeps in-frame clones and lacks some. This table holds 20,000 to 25,000 clones, 70% to 90% found once. Specimen: unsorted PBMCs, collected 1.9 years after starting antiretroviral therapy. These receptors were collected from a woman aged 25 to 45 with HIV.

The CDR3 region is CASSLGPGQGTTDTQYF. DNA of the CDR3: TGTGCCAGCAGCTTAGGGCCGGGACAGGGGACAACAGATACGCAGTATTTT. The V call is TRBV7-8, the J call TRBJ2-3, with TRBD1 matching 10 bases. V trimming: 1 base; J trimming: 3 bases; junction bases outside the gene matches: 7. The CDR3 is made up of 17 amino acids. Looked up from germline, CDR1 is SGHVS and CDR2 is FQNEAQ. Filled out from reference TRBV7-8 and TRBJ2-3, the complete variable domain reads GAGVSQSPRYKVAKRGQDVALRCDPISGHVSLFWYQQALGQGPEFLTYFQNEAQLDKSGLPSDRFFAERPEGSVSTLKIQRTQQEDSAVYLCASSLGPGQGTTDTQYFGPGTRLTVL.

The V gene is TRBV2, the J gene TRBJ2-3, with no clear D. This CDR3 has 13 amino acids. Germline lookup yields CDR1 SNHLY and CDR2 FYNNEI. V shed 6 bases and J shed 0 bases, with 7 bases lying between them. The CDR3 spells CASRVDSTDTQYF. The CDR3 DNA follows: TGTGCCAGCAGGGTTGACAGCACAGATACGCAGTATTTT.

Written as DNA, the CDR3 is TGTGCCAGCAACCGGGACAGGGGCACAGATACGCAGTATTTT. Its protein is CASNRDRGTDTQYF. This chain connects TRBV5-4 to TRBJ2-3; 9 bases line up with TRBD1. The CDR3 is 14 residues long. The V segment lost 6 bases and the J segment 1 base; nucleotides outside the gene matches: 3. The V gene's germline CDR1 is SGHNT and CDR2 YYREEE (reference sequence).

This chain links TRBV28 with TRBJ1-6; D is uncertain. Germline V lookup: CDR1 MDHEN, CDR2 SYDVKM. Trimming took off 6 bases at V and 3 bases at J, with 9 bases between the two ends. CDR3 length equals 14 residues. CDR3 protein: CASRDGDYNSPLHF. The CDR3 DNA follows: TGTGCCAGCAGGGACGGGGACTATAATTCACCCCTCCACTTT. Full variable domain (rest looked up from reference TRBV28 and TRBJ1-6): DVKVTQSSRYLVKRTGEKVFLECVQDMDHENMFWYRQDPGLGLRLIYFSYDVKMKEKGDIPEGYSVSREKKERFSLILESASTNQTSMYLCASRDGDYNSPLHFGNGTRLTVT.

The rearrangement uses TRBV11-2 and TRBJ1-1; D might be TRBD1 (6 bases). There are 19 residues in the CDR3. The germline V gene has CDR1 SGHAT and CDR2 FQNNGV. Trimming left V 1 base short and J 1 base short, with 22 bases between. Here the CDR3 DNA reads TGTGCCAGCAGCTTAGGGTTCTTTAGGTCGGCAGGGGCGAACACTGAAGCTTTCTTT. Protein: CASSLGFFRSAGANTEAFF.

This rearrangement joins TRBV4-1 to TRBJ2-1; 8 nucleotides agree with TRBD2. Germline CDR1 and CDR2: MGHRA and YSYEKL. The CDR3 has 16 residues. Trimming removed 1 base from V and 4 bases from J; junction bases left unmatched: 6. CDR3 sequence (DNA): TGCGCCAGCAGCCAAGCCCGGGGGGGCACTTACAATGAGCAGTTCTTC. The encoded protein is CASSQARGGTYNEQFF.

This rearrangement joins TRBV5-1 to TRBJ1-2, with a weak D call TRBD1 (5 bases). V shed 4 bases and J shed 4 bases, with 17 bases lying between them. The CDR3 runs to 15 residues. Per germline, CDR1 SGHRS and CDR2 YFSETQ. The CDR3 reads CASSKAKGMVYGYTF. In nucleotides, the CDR3 is TGCGCCAGCAGCAAGGCTAAGGGGATGGTCTATGGCTACACCTTC.

The rearrangement joins TRBV2 to TRBJ2-3; possible D gene TRBD1, 6 bases. This CDR3 spans 11 amino acids. In germline, CDR1 is SNHLY, CDR2 FYNNEI. The V and J ends lost 6 bases and 14 bases respectively, with 15 bases between them. The CDR3 coding sequence is TGTGCCAGCAGCTCCGATGTCAGGGGGTATTTT. Translation gives CASSSDVRGYF.

V gene TRBV5-5 combines with J gene TRBJ2-7; D possibly uses TRBD1 or TRBD2 (5 bases each). Germline CDR1 is SGHKS and CDR2 is YYEKEE (reference sequence). This CDR3 spans 15 amino acids. V lost 0 bases and J 0 bases, leaving 10 bases between the germline ends. Here the CDR3 reads CASSLVGVPSYEQYF. In nucleotides, the CDR3 is TGTGCCAGCAGCTTGGTGGGGGTGCCCTCCTACGAGCAGTACTTC. Looking up the rest from reference TRBV5-5 and TRBJ2-7 gives the full variable domain: DAGVTQSPTHLIKTRGQQVTLRCSPISGHKSVSWYQQVLGQGPQFIFQYYEKEERGRGNFPDRFSARQFPNYSSELNVNALLLGDSALYLCASSLVGVPSYEQYFGPGTRLTVT.

This clone was observed a handful of times. This sequence joins TRBV19 and TRBJ1-2, with D hard to call. V gave up 3 bases and J gave up 7 bases, with 15 bases separating them. The CDR3 consists of 14 residues. Germline V lookup: CDR1 LNHDA, CDR2 SQIVND (reference sequence). The DNA of the CDR3 is TGTGCCAGTAGTATCAATACAGAGACAACTGGCTACACCTTC. Amino acid sequence: CASSINTETTGYTF.

This clone was observed once. The chain links TRBV21-1 to TRBJ1-1; the table's D gene call, TRBD1, was not cross checked with the DNA. TRBV21-1 is a known pseudogene. This CDR3 contains 14 residues. CDR3 sequence reads: CASSSHREWTEAFF. The CDR3 DNA reads as TGTGCCAGCAGCAGTCACAGGGAATGGACTGAAGCTTTCTTT.

This clone was detected only a few times. The CDR3 nucleotides are TGCGCCAGCAGTAGGGGCACTGAAGCTTTCTTT. Translated, it gives CASSRGTEAFF. The chain uses TRBV5-1 and TRBJ1-1, with TRBD1 as a possible D gene (5 bases). This CDR3 is built from 11 residues. Trimming removed 5 bases at V and 4 bases at J, with 6 bases between. CDR1 and CDR2 from the germline V gene are SGHRS and YFSETQ.

This chain connects TRBV7-2 to TRBJ2-6; weak D call: TRBD1 (6 bases). Germline V gives CDR1 SGHTA, CDR2 FQGNSA. The CDR3 spans 21 residues. The V and J ends lost 0 bases and 0 bases respectively, with 21 bases between them. DNA for the CDR3: TGTGCCAGCAGCTTAGCACCGCCGGGGACACTATCCGGCTCTGGGGCCAACGTCCTGACTTTC. This translates into CASSLAPPGTLSGSGANVLTF.

The chain recombines TRBV6-5 with TRBJ1-1; D is possibly TRBD1 (5 bases). The CDR3 is 13 amino acids. Germline CDR1 MNHEY, CDR2 SVGAGI. Trimming removed 4 bases at V and 7 bases at J, with 13 bases between. The chain's CDR3 is CASSSGGVGEAFF. The CDR3 DNA reads as TGTGCCAGCAGTTCAGGAGGGGTGGGTGAAGCTTTCTTT.

This chain joins TRBV7-3 and TRBJ2-1; D is uncertain. The CDR3 sequence is 13 residues long. Germline loops: CDR1 SGHTA, CDR2 FQGTGA. Trimming shortened V by 5 bases and J by 12 bases, and 17 bases separated the two germline ends. The CDR3 reads CASSPSGGEGQFF. For the CDR3, the DNA is TGTGCCAGCAGCCCGTCTGGTGGGGAAGGGCAGTTCTTC.

This rearrangement joins TRBV6-1 to TRBJ2-7; TRBD1 is a possible D gene (6 bases). V was cut by 0 bases and J by 3 bases, with 12 bases left in between. Germline assignment: CDR1 MNHNS and CDR2 SASEGT. There are 15 residues in the CDR3. The CDR3 reads CASSEAQAGVYEQYV. Written as DNA, the CDR3 is TGTGCCAGCAGTGAAGCGCAGGCAGGGGTCTACGAGCAGTACGTC.

Only a few counts were recorded for this clone. The V gene is TRBV29-1, the J gene TRBJ1-1, with D tentatively TRBD1 (5 bases). The V and J ends lost 3 bases and 6 bases respectively, with 11 bases between them. The germline V gene encodes CDR1 SQVTM and CDR2 ANQGSEA. CDR3 length: 12 amino acids. The CDR3 here is CSVDRVGAEAFF. In DNA, the CDR3 is TGCAGCGTTGACAGGGTGGGAGCTGAAGCTTTCTTT.

The J gene is TRBJ1-5, the V gene TRBV6-5; D is ambiguous. V was clipped by 8 bases and J by 1 base, with 12 bases between them. Germline assignment: CDR1 MNHEY and CDR2 SVGAGI. This CDR3 comprises 14 residues. The CDR3 spells CASGRVGSNQPQHF. DNA for the CDR3: TGTGCCAGCGGTCGTGTCGGGAGCAATCAGCCCCAGCATTTT.

This chain connects TRBV19 to TRBJ1-1; D is uncertain. The germline V gene encodes CDR1 LNHDA and CDR2 SQIVND (reference sequence). The CDR3 is made up of 13 amino acids. The V end lost 8 bases, the J end lost 1 base, and 11 bases lay between the germline ends. The CDR3 is CASFRAGNTEAFF. The DNA for the CDR3 is TGTGCCAGTTTTAGGGCTGGGAACACTGAAGCTTTCTTT.

V gene TRBV7-3 combines with J gene TRBJ2-7; possible D gene TRBD1, 6 bases. CDR3 length: 15 amino acids. Germline V CDR1 and CDR2: SGHTA, FQGTGA. Trimming removed 2 bases from V and 3 bases from J, with 14 bases in between. The CDR3: CASSLGTGIGYEQYF. DNA for the CDR3: TGTGCCAGCAGCTTAGGAACAGGGATCGGCTACGAGCAGTACTTC.

The gene calls are TRBV6-1 and TRBJ1-2; 7 bases match TRBD1. The CDR3 totals 15 residues. From germline, CDR1 is MNHNS and CDR2 SASEGT. Losses at the gene ends were 5 bases for V and 9 bases for J; bases not matched to a gene: 15. The CDR3 DNA reads TGTGCCAGCAGTCTACGAGGAGGGGGCGAGGATAGCTACACCTTC. Translating gives CASSLRGGGEDSYTF.

This clone was seen a handful of times. The chain carries TRBV2 and TRBJ1-1; no reliable D call. This CDR3 comprises 14 residues. Trimming left V 4 bases short and J 6 bases short, with 15 bases between. Germline lookup yields CDR1 SNHLY and CDR2 FYNNEI. CDR3 sequence: CASSGAGTGSEAFF. CDR3 nucleotide sequence: TGTGCCAGCAGTGGGGCAGGTACGGGGTCTGAAGCTTTCTTT.

The V gene is TRBV6-6, the J gene TRBJ2-5, with D hard to call. The germline gives CDR1 MNHNY, CDR2 SVGAGI (reference sequence). The CDR3 length is 15 residues. Trimming removed 0 bases at V and 1 base at J, with 9 bases between. CDR3 sequence: CASSYSGGSQETQYF. The CDR3 DNA reads TGTGCCAGCAGTTACTCAGGCGGCAGCCAAGAGACCCAGTACTTC.

This clone is a singleton in its sample. The chain is built from TRBV7-8 and TRBJ1-4; no definite D call. Germline V gives CDR1 SGHVS, CDR2 FQNEAQ. The CDR3 sequence is 15 residues long. V was pared by 4 bases and J by 8 bases, with 17 bases between. This chain's CDR3 is CASSSPDGGVEKLFF. In nucleotides, the CDR3 is TGTGCCAGCAGCTCCCCCGACGGCGGCGTCGAAAAACTGTTTTTT.

The rearrangement uses TRBV5-6 and TRBJ2-7; TRBD2 agrees at 8 bases. V lost 4 bases to trimming and J lost 4 bases; unmatched junction nucleotides: 10. The CDR3 spans 15 residues. CDR1 is SGHDT and CDR2 is YYEEEE in the germline V gene. The CDR3 DNA reads as TGTGCCAGCAGCCGCGGGGGGATGCTGATATACGAGCAGTACGTC. It is translated as CASSRGGMLIYEQYV.

The chain couples TRBV25-1 to TRBJ1-2; D is perhaps TRBD1 (6 bases). Germline CDR1 and CDR2: MGHDK and SYGVNS. The CDR3 has 14 residues. Trimming left V 2 bases short and J 6 bases short, with 13 bases between. The CDR3, as DNA: TGTGCCAGCAGTGAAACCGGGACACACAATGGCTACACCTTC. Protein product: CASSETGTHNGYTF.